Following are 14 T cell receptor beta chains from one sample sequenced in a study of blood T cell repertoires in COVID-19. Measured with immunoSEQ multiplex PCR; TCRdb has only the in-frame clones, and not every one. The profile shows 150,000 to 200,000 clones, 70% to 90% of them singletons. The sample was peripheral blood. Receptors were obtained from a man aged 70 or older with active or convalescent COVID-19.

The genes are TRBV24-1 and TRBJ2-2; 8 bases map to TRBD2. Germline V lookup: CDR1 KGHDR, CDR2 SFDVKD. The CDR3 runs to 17 residues. Germline trimming cut 3 bases from V and 0 bases from J; bases unmatched to any gene: 5. In DNA, the CDR3 is TGTGCCACCAGTGATCCACTAGCGGTTGCGAACACCGGGGAGCTGTTTTTT. It translates to CATSDPLAVANTGELFF.

This clone was picked up one time. The CDR3 loop reads CATSAGDGSTDTQYF. DNA for the CDR3: TGTGCCACCTCCGCCGGGGATGGGAGTACAGATACGCAGTATTTT. The chain is built from TRBV24-1 and TRBJ2-3; D might be TRBD2 (5 bases). This CDR3 is 15 amino acids long. The V end lost 9 bases, the J end lost 3 bases, and 18 bases lay between the germline ends. Germline CDR1 is KGHDR and CDR2 is SFDVKD.

The chain recombines TRBV6-6 with TRBJ1-1; D remains ambiguous. The CDR3 length is 14 residues. CDR1 is MNHNY, CDR2 SVGAGI, per germline (reference sequence). Trimming took off 2 bases at V and 0 bases at J, with 7 bases between the two ends. In DNA, the CDR3 is TGTGCCAGCAGTTACAGCGACCTGAACACTGAAGCTTTCTTT. Encoded protein: CASSYSDLNTEAFF.

The chain couples TRBV6-1 to TRBJ1-4, with TRBD1 identical over 8 bases. This CDR3 region has 13 residues. J lost 8 bases, V lost 4 bases, and 3 bases had no gene match. CDR1 and CDR2 from the germline V gene are MNHNS and SASEGT. CDR3 nucleotides: TGTGCCAGCAGTGGGACAGGGCAAGAAAAACTGTTTTTT. It specifies CASSGTGQEKLFF.

The sample holds one count of this clone. The J gene is TRBJ2-5, the V gene TRBV3-1 (or the pseudogene TRBV3-2); 7 bases align to TRBD2. Unmatched junction bases numbered 6, after V lost 3 bases and J lost 5 bases. Germline CDR1 reads LGHDT; CDR2 reads YNNKEL (reference sequence). The CDR3 runs 14 residues. Written as DNA, the CDR3 is TGTGCCAGCAGCCAGAGGACTAGTTTTGAGACCCAGTACTTC. Translation gives CASSQRTSFETQYF.

The V gene is TRBV6-1, the J gene TRBJ1-1; TRBD1 might be the D (6 bases). The length of the CDR3 is 13 residues. V gave up 3 bases and J gave up 6 bases, with 11 bases separating them. Germline V lookup: CDR1 MNHNS, CDR2 SASEGT. For the CDR3, the DNA is TGTGCCAGCAGTGAGCAGGGGAGAGCTGAAGCTTTCTTT. As protein: CASSEQGRAEAFF.

This sequence joins TRBV28 and TRBJ2-5; TRBD1 matches at 7 bases. Germline CDR1 reads MDHEN; CDR2 reads SYDVKM. V shed 5 bases and J 0 bases; nucleotides not matched to a gene: 9. The CDR3 covers 16 residues. For the CDR3, the DNA is TGTGCCAGCAGTACAAGACAGGGTTCGTACCAAGAGACCCAGTACTTC. Protein: CASSTRQGSYQETQYF.

The rearrangement uses TRBV2 and TRBJ1-4, with D uncertain. CDR1 and CDR2 from the germline V gene are SNHLY and FYNNEI. V shed 8 bases and J shed 3 bases, with 10 bases lying between them. CDR3 length equals 13 residues. CDR3 DNA: TGTGCCAGCCGACCGGGAGCTAATGAAAAACTGTTTTTT. This codes for CASRPGANEKLFF. The entire variable domain, with the rest obtained from reference TRBV2 and TRBJ1-4, is as follows: EPEVTQTPSHQVTQMGQEVILRCVPISNHLYFYWYRQILGQKVEFLVSFYNNEISEKSEIFDDQFSVERPDGSNFTLKIRSTKLEDSAMYFCASRPGANEKLFFGSGTQLSVL.

The chain links TRBV4-3 to TRBJ2-1; maybe TRBD2 (5 bases). Germline CDR1 reads LGHNA; CDR2 reads YSLEER. Between the trimmed V and J ends, which lost 1 base and 0 bases, there was a span of 10 bases. The length of the CDR3 is 16 residues. The CDR3 protein is CASSQAVGSSYNEQFF. The CDR3 DNA follows: TGCGCCAGCAGCCAAGCTGTGGGGAGCTCCTACAATGAGCAGTTCTTC.

The chain uses TRBV30 and TRBJ2-7, with 11 bases that match TRBD1. CDR1 and CDR2 (germline): GTSNPN, SVGIG (reference sequence). With 2 bases clipped from V and 3 bases from J, the junction kept 3 bases outside the gene matches. This CDR3 has 14 residues. CDR3: CAWSWDRGIYEQYF. CDR3 nucleotide sequence: TGTGCCTGGAGTTGGGACAGGGGGATCTACGAGCAGTACTTC. Together with reference TRBV30 and TRBJ2-7, the CDR3 gives the full variable domain: SQTIHQWPATLVQPVGSPLSLECTVEGTSNPNLYWYRQAAGRGLQLLFYSVGIGQISSEVPQNLSASRPQDRQFILSSKKLLLSDSGFYLCAWSWDRGIYEQYFGPGTRLTVT.

The J gene is TRBJ2-7, the V gene TRBV30; TRBD2 matches at 8 bases. The CDR3 length is 11 residues. With V trimmed by 6 bases and J by 5 bases, 3 bases remained unmatched. The germline V gene encodes CDR1 GTSNPN and CDR2 SVGIG (reference sequence). The CDR3 spells CACGGGHEQYF. For the CDR3, the DNA is TGTGCCTGCGGGGGGGGTCACGAGCAGTACTTC.

V usage is TRBV2 and J usage is TRBJ2-3; TRBD2 might be the D (6 bases). In germline, CDR1 is SNHLY, CDR2 FYNNEI. V was pared by 5 bases and J by 5 bases, with 20 bases between. This CDR3 contains 16 residues. The CDR3 loop is CASSPLGTGVGDTQYF. CDR3 DNA sequence: TGTGCCAGCAGTCCTCTGGGGACTGGGGTGGGAGATACGCAGTATTTT.

The chain employs TRBV28 and TRBJ1-6, with D hard to call. The CDR3 extends over 14 amino acids. V lost 3 bases and J 7 bases, leaving 10 bases between the germline ends. In germline, CDR1 is MDHEN, CDR2 SYDVKM. The CDR3 sequence is CASSFGRLNSPLHF. Here the CDR3 DNA reads TGTGCCAGCAGTTTCGGAAGACTCAATTCACCCCTCCACTTT.

The rearrangement uses TRBV7-6 and TRBJ1-1; TRBD1 agrees at 10 bases. CDR1 and CDR2 from the germline V gene are SGHVS and FNYEAQ. CDR3 length: 16 amino acids. The junction had 12 bases not matched to a gene; V was cut back by 5 bases and J by 6 bases. In DNA, the CDR3 is TGTGCCAGCAGCCCTTGGACAGGGGGAGGAGTGGCTGAAGCTTTCTTT. Translated, it gives CASSPWTGGGVAEAFF.